This T cell receptor beta chain was sequenced for a study of memory CD4+ T cells and cytomegalovirus serostatus. Across the study: Healthy Belgian adult donors included roughly nine CMV-positive and 24 CMV-negative people.

Some clones are missing from TCRdb's copy, which holds only in-frame ones; the method was immunoSEQ multiplex PCR. The sample lists about 56,000 clones, 82% occurring once. The sort gate was single viable CD3+CD4+CD8-CD45RO+ cells for memory CD4+ T cells. The study's findings and limits: The CMV-associated TCR signature appears largely within the CD4+ memory repertoire.

The J segment lost 6 bases and the V segment lost 5 bases, leaving 8 bases of the junction unmatched. The CDR3 sequence is 15 residues long. CDR1 and CDR2 (germline): SGHTA, FQGNSA. A word on this clone: The antigen remains undetermined.

V gene TRBV7-2 combines with J gene TRBJ1-5; 9 bases agree with TRBD1. The source of this sequence is an adult in good health and CMV-seronegative. Material for sequencing was memory CD4+ T cells from blood. CDR3 DNA sequence: TGTGCCAGCAGCCCAGGACAGGGGAGGGCTCAGCCCCAGCATTTT. As protein: CASSPGQGRAQPQHF.